This TCR beta chain was captured in a study of cytomegalovirus exposure and HLA in healthy donors. Findings and caveats of the study: Most TCR sequences were rare, but some public TCRs occurred in many donors. Most likely, a cluster of highly shared sequence variants arose as a sequencing artifact. CMV serostatus stood as the only immune exposure information on hand.

This PCR relied on a set of 60 Vbeta primers and 13 Jbeta primers. Measured with immunoSEQ multiplex PCR; TCRdb has only the in-frame clones, and not every one. The profile shows about 130,000 clones, around 70% of them singletons. Trimming at V came to 6 bases and at J to 1 base, leaving 9 bases not matched to a gene. The germline V gene encodes CDR1 SEHNR and CDR2 FQNEAQ (reference sequence). The CDR3 consists of 17 residues. As for this clone: The antigen is not known.

The TCR was taken from a man between 40 and 49 years old in good health and CMV-seropositive. This chain joins TRBV7-9 and TRBJ2-7; 13 positions match TRBD2. The sequenced sample consisted of PBMCs. Here the CDR3 reads CASSAGTSGKRSYEQYF. CDR3 sequence (DNA): TGTGCCAGCAGTGCCGGGACTAGCGGGAAAAGATCCTACGAGCAGTACTTC. The full variable domain, its missing parts supplied by reference TRBV7-9 and TRBJ2-7, is DTGVSQNPRHKITKRGQNVTFRCDPISEHNRLYWYRQTLGQGPEFLTYFQNEAQLEKSRLLSDRFSAERPKGSFSTLEIQRTEQGDSAMYLCASSAGTSGKRSYEQYFGPGTRLTVT.